This record looks at one T cell receptor (beta chain) sequence and its context. This record belongs to a study of blood T cell repertoires in COVID-19. Overall study: COVID-19 samples collected from the United States, Italy and Spain covered acute and convalescent phases. Sources were T cells, B-cell-depleted T cells, or PBMCs; the material itself was cDNA or gDNA.

As handled by the study authors: Cell counts per sample came from amplifying reference gene primers. Generated by immunoSEQ multiplex PCR, the TCRdb table keeps only in-frame clones and is missing some. V and J calls plus clone size are reproduced from that table; the DNA served to infer D and trimming. The sample lists approximately 20,000 clones, around nine tenths occurring once. This CDR3 spans 14 amino acids. V was pared by 8 bases and J by 6 bases, with 19 bases between. The V gene's germline CDR1 is SGHAT and CDR2 FQNNGV. The sample comprised peripheral blood. The clonotype originates from a human donor in a cohort sampled during active COVID-19. The chain links TRBV11-2 to TRBJ2-5; possible D gene TRBD2, 6 bases. Here the CDR3 reads CASQTAGPQKTQYF. In nucleotides, the CDR3 is TGTGCCAGCCAGACGGCGGGGCCGCAGAAGACCCAGTACTTC.